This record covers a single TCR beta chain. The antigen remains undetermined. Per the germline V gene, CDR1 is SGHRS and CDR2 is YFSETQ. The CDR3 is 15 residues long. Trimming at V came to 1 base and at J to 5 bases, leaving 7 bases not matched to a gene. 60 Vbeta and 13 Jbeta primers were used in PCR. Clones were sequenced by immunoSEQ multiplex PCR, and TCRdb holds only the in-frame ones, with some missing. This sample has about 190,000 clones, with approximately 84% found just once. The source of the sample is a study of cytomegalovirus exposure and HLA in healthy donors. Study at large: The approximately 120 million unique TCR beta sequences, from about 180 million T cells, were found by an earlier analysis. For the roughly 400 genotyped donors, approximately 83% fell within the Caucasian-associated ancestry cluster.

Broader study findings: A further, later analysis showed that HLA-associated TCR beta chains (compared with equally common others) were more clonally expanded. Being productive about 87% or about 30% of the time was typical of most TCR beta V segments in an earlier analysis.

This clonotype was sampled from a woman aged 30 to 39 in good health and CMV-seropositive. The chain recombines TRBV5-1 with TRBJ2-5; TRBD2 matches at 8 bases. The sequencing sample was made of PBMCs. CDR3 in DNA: TGCGCCAGCAGCTTGTCCGGGGGGGAACAGGAGACCCAGTACTTC. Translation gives CASSLSGGEQETQYF.